What follows is one T cell receptor (beta chain) and its context. Its antigen target is currently unknown. No qualities accompany the bases; no much larger clone lies one base away. The sample is drawn from a study of shared clonotypes between healthy human individuals (dated by TCRdb to 2020 to 2022). Describing the broader study: A couple of women and three men aged 18 to 49 years were included in the cohort. For each donor, three plates each were used for CD4 naive and CD4 memory, two plates were used for CD8 naive, and one plate was used for CD8 memory. To estimate repertoire size and how much clonotypes are shared between individuals, the study performed deep sequencing of blood TCR repertoires from five healthy adults. Libraries were prepared and TCR repertoires were sequenced by different laboratories using diverse techniques, in order to increase sequencing depth and limit assay-specific biases. Leukapheresis yielded between about 0.94 and 9.5 billion PBMCs per donor.

V is clipped by 8 bases and J by 0 bases, and the sequence between their germline boundaries is 17 bases long. In the germline V gene (reference sequence), CDR1 corresponds to MNHNY and CDR2 to SVGAGI. Spanning cysteine to phenylalanine, the CDR3 consists of 16 amino acids. Kept here is only the CDR3 DNA, which spans 48 bases and is read in frame from base 1. Healthy HIV-negative adults with no recently reported acute infections or vaccinations were included as donors. Only Caucasian adults living in Nashville, Tennessee, USA were represented among the donors. CD4+ T cells were enriched by magnetic negative selection; naive cells were then positively selected on CD45RA, and the negative fraction formed the memory subset. Blood was collected by leukapheresis, and PBMCs were isolated by Ficoll-Histopaque density gradient centrifugation and then cryopreserved in liquid nitrogen vapor phase. Analytical flow cytometry was used to check the purity and quantity of each magnetically sorted T cell population. Each sorted fraction had its genomic DNA isolated and then quantified by UV absorbance on a Nanodrop 2000c.

Using the deep immunoSEQ assay, multiplex PCR amplified TCR CDR3 regions from genomic DNA. Extracted genomic DNA from each cell subset was spread evenly across all wells of several immunoSEQ 96-well plates, with each plate serving as a replicate. For sorted subsets, each replicate PCR was loaded with about 0.2 ug genomic DNA, equivalent to 30,000 to 35,000 T cell genomes. Purified libraries were quantified with a Qubit 3.0 fluorometer, sized on a Bioanalyzer 2100, and re-quantified with the KAPA Library Quantification kit. Every immunoSEQ 96-well plate was sequenced on a separate single-read 150-cycle Illumina NextSeq 550 flow cell. On the authors' methods: Because the immunoSEQ output included only junctional sequences and no quality scores, the filtering could not be the same as the filtering used for full-length reads. To assign V/J genes and CDR3, sequences were annotated against IMGT germline references using PyIR, a Python wrapper for IgBLAST v1.9. Reads were removed for weak V/J assignments (E-value above 1e-6), missing CDR3, stop codons, out-of-frame junctions, or ambiguous translated residues. V3J clonotypes were defined by identical inferred V gene, J gene, and CDR3 amino acid sequence. Percentage overlap between repertoires was computed as shared unique clonotypes divided by the size of the smaller repertoire. Three approaches were used to assess repertoire richness: RTK rarefaction, the Chao1 estimator, and Recon v2.1 estimates of unobserved clonotypes. Generation probabilities for all TCRbeta clonotypes obtained by the gDNA method from four donors were computed using OLGA. Sourced from immuneACCESS, this table was stored by TCRdb with only in-frame sequences that have V and J called. A share of the clones is absent; for the studies checked, an unresolved V gene accounts for under half, and the remainder has no known explanation. The V and J calls and clone size come from that table; D and trimming were worked out from the DNA. Present in this sample are 950,000 to 1,100,000 clones, roughly 75% of which were seen just once. The ten largest account for approximately 1.5% of the sample.

Findings and caveats that apply to the study as a whole: Incomplete sequencing was indicated by rarefaction of sorted-subset datasets, despite the large sequencing depth. Because the study included a small number of donors, the genetic and exposure-history diversity represented was limited. Sampling was restricted to blood, and TCR repertoires in tissues likely differ from the TCR repertoires found in blood. Naive subsets generally had larger estimated clonotype richness than memory subsets. Higher generation probabilities were observed for clonotypes shared by all four sorted-subset donors than for non-shared clonotypes. When a handful of donors were compared, the shared fraction of clonotypes was 5% to 6.5% for naive CD4, around 3.5% for naive CD8, 2.3% for memory CD4, and less than 0.45% for memory CD8. Pairwise subsampling indicated that sequencing depth was expected to affect the degree of clonotype sharing among donors.

The rearrangement joined TRBV6-6 to TRBJ1-3, with the D gene call left open. Material for sequencing was memory CD4+ T cells sorted from blood. The cell subset or site label on this specimen signifies: CD45RA-negative fraction. This receptor was obtained from a man aged 18 to 35 in good health. The DNA sequence reads TGTGCCAGCTCCATATCGGGCCCGAACTCTGGAAACACCATATATTTT. This encodes CASSISGPNSGNTIYF.